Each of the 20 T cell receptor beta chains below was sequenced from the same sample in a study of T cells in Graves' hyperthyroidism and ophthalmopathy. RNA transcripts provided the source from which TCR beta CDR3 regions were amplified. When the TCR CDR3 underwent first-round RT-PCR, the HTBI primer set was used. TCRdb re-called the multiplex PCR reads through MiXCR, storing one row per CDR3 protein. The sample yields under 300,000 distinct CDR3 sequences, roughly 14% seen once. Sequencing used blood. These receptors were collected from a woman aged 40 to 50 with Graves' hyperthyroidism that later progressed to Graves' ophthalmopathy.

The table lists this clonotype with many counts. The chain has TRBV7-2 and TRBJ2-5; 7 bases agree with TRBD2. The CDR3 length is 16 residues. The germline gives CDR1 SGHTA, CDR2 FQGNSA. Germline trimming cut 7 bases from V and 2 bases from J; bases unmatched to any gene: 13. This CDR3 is CASTHRPSGLQETQYF. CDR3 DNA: TGTGCCAGCACTCATCGCCCTAGCGGCCTTCAAGAGACCCAGTACTTC.

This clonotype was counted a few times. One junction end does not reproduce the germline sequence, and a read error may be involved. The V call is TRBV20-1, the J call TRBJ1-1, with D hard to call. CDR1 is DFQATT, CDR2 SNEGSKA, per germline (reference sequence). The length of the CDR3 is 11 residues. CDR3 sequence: CSASSNTGAFF. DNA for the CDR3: TGCAGTGCTAGCTCGAACACTGGAGCTTTCTTT.

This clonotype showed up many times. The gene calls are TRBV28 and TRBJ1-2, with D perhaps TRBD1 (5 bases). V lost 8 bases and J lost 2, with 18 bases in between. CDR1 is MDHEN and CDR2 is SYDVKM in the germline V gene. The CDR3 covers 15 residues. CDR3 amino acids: CASSMVPGRNYGYTF. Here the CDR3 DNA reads TGTGCCAGCTCGATGGTCCCGGGACGAAACTATGGCTACACCTTC.

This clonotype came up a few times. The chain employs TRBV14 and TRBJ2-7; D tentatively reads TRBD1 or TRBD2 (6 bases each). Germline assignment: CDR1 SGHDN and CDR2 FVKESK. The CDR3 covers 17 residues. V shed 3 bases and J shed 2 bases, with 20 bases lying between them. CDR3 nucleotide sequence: TGTGCCAGCAGCCAGAGCCTCGGACGGGGGCGAACCTACGAGCAGTACTTC. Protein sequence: CASSQSLGRGRTYEQYF.

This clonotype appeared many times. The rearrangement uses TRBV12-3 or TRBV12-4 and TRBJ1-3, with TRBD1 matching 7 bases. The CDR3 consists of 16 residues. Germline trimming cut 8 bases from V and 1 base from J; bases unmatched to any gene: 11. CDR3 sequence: CASPPDRAVSGNTIYF. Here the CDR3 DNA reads TGTGCCAGCCCACCCGACAGGGCGGTATCTGGAAACACCATATATTTT.

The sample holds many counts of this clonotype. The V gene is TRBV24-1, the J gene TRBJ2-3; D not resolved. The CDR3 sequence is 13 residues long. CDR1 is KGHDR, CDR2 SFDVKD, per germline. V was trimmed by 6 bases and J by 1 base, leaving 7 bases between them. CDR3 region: CATSRLGTDTQYF. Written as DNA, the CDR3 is TGTGCCACCAGTCGTCTTGGCACAGATACGCAGTATTTT.

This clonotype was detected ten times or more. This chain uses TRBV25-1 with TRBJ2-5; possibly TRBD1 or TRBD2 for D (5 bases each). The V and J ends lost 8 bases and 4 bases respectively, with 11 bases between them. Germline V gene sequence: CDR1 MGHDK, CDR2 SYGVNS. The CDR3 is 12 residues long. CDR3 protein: CASQRDLETQYF. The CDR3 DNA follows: TGTGCCAGCCAAAGGGACCTAGAGACCCAGTACTTC.

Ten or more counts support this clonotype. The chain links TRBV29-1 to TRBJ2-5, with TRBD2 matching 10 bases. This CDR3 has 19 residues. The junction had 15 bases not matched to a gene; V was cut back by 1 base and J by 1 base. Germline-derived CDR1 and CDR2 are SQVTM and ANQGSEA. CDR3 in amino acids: CSVEALSTSGKVGQETQYF. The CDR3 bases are TGCAGCGTTGAAGCGCTGAGTACTAGCGGGAAAGTGGGCCAAGAGACCCAGTACTTC.

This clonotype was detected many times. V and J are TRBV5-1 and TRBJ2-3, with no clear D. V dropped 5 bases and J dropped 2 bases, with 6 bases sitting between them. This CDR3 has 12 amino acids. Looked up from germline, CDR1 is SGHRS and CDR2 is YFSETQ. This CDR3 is CASRENTDTQYF. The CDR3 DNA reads TGCGCCAGCAGGGAAAACACAGATACGCAGTATTTT.

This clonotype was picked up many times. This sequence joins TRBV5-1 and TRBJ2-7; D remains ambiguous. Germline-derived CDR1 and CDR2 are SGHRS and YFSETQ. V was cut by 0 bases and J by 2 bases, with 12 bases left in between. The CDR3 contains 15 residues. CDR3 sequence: CASSLAAGGTYEQYF. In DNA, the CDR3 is TGCGCCAGCAGCTTGGCAGCAGGCGGCACCTACGAGCAGTACTTC.

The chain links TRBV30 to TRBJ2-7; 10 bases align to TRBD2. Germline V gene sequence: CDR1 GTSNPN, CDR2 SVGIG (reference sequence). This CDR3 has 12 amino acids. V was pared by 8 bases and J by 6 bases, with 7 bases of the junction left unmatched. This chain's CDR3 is CAQRRLAGEQYF. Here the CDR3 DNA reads TGTGCCCAACGCCGACTAGCGGGCGAGCAGTACTTC.

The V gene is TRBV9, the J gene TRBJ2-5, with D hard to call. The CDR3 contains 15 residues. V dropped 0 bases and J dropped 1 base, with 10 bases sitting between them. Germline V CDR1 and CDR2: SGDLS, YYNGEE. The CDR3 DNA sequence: TGTGCCAGCAGCGTAGGAGGAAACAGCCAAGAGACCCAGTACTTC. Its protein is CASSVGGNSQETQYF.

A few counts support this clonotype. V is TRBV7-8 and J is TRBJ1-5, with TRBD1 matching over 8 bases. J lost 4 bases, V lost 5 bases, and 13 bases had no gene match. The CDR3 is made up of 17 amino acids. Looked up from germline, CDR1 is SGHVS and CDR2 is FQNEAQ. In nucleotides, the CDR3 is TGTGCCAGCAGCCGCCCGGGGGGGACAGGAATAAATCAGCCCCAGCATTTT. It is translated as CASSRPGGTGINQPQHF.

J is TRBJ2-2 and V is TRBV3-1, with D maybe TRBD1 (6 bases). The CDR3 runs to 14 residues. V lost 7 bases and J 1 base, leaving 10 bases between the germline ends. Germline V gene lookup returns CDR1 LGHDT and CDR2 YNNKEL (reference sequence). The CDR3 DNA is TGTGCCAGCAACCCAGGGGAGAACACCGGGGAGCTGTTTTTT. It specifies CASNPGENTGELFF.

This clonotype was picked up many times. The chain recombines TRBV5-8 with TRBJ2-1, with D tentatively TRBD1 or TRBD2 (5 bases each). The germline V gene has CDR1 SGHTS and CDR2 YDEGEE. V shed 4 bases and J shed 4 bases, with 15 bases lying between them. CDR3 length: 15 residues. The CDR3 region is CASSLKRWGYNEQFF. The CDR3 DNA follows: TGTGCCAGCAGCCTTAAACGATGGGGGTACAATGAGCAGTTCTTC.

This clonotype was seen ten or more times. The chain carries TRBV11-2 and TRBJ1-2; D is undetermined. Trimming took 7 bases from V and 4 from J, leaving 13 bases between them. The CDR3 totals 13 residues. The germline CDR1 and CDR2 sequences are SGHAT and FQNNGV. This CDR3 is CASNADGFYGYTF. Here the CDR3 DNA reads TGTGCCAGCAACGCGGACGGGTTCTATGGCTACACCTTC.

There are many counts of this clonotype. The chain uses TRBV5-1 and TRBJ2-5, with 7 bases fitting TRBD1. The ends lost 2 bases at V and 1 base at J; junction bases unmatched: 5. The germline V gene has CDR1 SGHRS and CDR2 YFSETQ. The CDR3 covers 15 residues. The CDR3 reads CASSFRTGSQETQYF. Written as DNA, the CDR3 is TGCGCCAGCAGCTTCAGGACAGGAAGCCAAGAGACCCAGTACTTC. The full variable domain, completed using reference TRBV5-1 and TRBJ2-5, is KAGVTQTPRYLIKTRGQQVTLSCSPISGHRSVSWYQQTPGQGLQFLFEYFSETQRNKGNFPGRFSGRQFSNSRSEMNVSTLELGDSALYLCASSFRTGSQETQYFGPGTRLLVL.

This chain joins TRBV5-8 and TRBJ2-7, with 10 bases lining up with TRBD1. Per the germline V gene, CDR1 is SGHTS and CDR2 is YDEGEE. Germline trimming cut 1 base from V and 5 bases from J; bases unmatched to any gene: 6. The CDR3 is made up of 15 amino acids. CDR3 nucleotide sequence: TGTGCCAGCAGCTTGTCAGGACAGGGGGGCCACGAGCAGTACTTC. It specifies CASSLSGQGGHEQYF.

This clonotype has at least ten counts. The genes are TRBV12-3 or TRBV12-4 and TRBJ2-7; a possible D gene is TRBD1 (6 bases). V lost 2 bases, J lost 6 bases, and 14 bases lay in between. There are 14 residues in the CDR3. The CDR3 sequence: CASSLRGSGSEQYF. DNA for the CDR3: TGTGCCAGCAGTTTAAGGGGGTCGGGCTCCGAGCAGTACTTC.

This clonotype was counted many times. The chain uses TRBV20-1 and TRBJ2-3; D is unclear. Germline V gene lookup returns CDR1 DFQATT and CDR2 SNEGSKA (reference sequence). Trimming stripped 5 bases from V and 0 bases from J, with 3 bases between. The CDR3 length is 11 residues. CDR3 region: CSAESTDTQYF. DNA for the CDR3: TGCAGTGCTGAGAGCACAGATACGCAGTATTTT.